This entry describes one TCR beta chain. The data were obtained in a study of blood T cell repertoires in COVID-19. Study-wide background: Acute-phase and convalescent COVID-19 samples originated in the United States, Italy and Spain. T cells, B-cell-depleted T cells, or PBMCs provided the cDNA or gDNA that served as material.

The germline V gene encodes CDR1 SGHDT and CDR2 YYEEEE. The length of the CDR3 is 14 residues. Between the trimmed V and J ends, which lost 4 bases and 4 bases, there was a span of 14 bases. The authors' processing: Reference gene primer amplification in the assay estimated nucleated cell counts. TCRdb keeps only in-frame clones here, not all; method: immunoSEQ multiplex PCR. From that table come the V and J calls and clone size; the DNA was used to work out D and trimming. The sample has about 200,000 clones, 65% to 90% seen once. The sequence came from a human donor in a cohort sampled during active COVID-19. V is TRBV5-6 and J is TRBJ1-1, with TRBD1 as a possible D gene (5 bases). The sequenced material came from peripheral blood. The CDR3 DNA is TGTGCCAGCAGCACTTTTGTGGGGGGCACTGAAGCTTTCTTT. It encodes CASSTFVGGTEAFF.